The 2 T cell receptor beta chains below were found in one sample sequenced in a study of blood T cells in healthy people across ages. A J-beta primer mix and a sample-barcoded 5' primer were used in a second PCR of about 7 to 12 cycles. TCRdb reprocessed the 5' RACE reads with MiXCR, giving one entry per CDR3 protein. Among more than 900,000 distinct CDR3 sequences, under 30% were seen once, and the ten largest hold less than 0.85%. These data are also associated with another study on T cells of mothers and their children.

The sample was blood. The origin of the receptors is a girl aged 2-9 years in good health.

The chain joins TRBV11-3 to TRBJ2-5; 7 bases agree with TRBD1. Losses at the gene ends were 9 bases for V and 5 bases for J; bases not matched to a gene: 6. This CDR3 contains 12 residues. Germline-derived CDR1 and CDR2 are SGHNT and YENEEA. The DNA for the CDR3 is TGTGCCAGTGGGACAGTCGGGGAGACCCAGTACTTC. Translating gives CASGTVGETQYF.

This chain joins TRBV7-6 and TRBJ2-6; no clear D. V shed 5 bases and J shed 1 base, with 12 bases lying between them. CDR1 and CDR2 (germline): SGHVS, FNYEAQ. The CDR3 loop spans 16 amino acids. The CDR3 region is CASSPISVSGANVLTF. In nucleotides, the CDR3 is TGTGCCAGCAGCCCAATTTCCGTTTCTGGGGCCAACGTCCTGACTTTC. Full variable domain (rest looked up from reference TRBV7-6 and TRBJ2-6): GAGVSQSPRYKVTKRGQDVALRCDPISGHVSLYWYRQALGQGPEFLTYFNYEAQQDKSGLPNDRFSAERPEGSISTLTIQRTEQRDSAMYRCASSPISVSGANVLTFGAGSRLTVL.